This is a list of T cell receptor beta chains from one sample in a study of HIV-infected children after antiretroviral therapy interruption. TCRdb called the 3' RACE reads again in MiXCR, with one record for every CDR3 protein. The sample consists of around 50,000 distinct CDR3 sequences, 4.3% of them appearing once. The source was CD45RA+ CD4+ T cells from PBMCs, pooled from several time points, collected from a donor given antiretroviral therapy, either interrupted or continuous. All receptors derive from a pool of human donors with HIV. CDR3s include the opening cysteine and the closing phenylalanine or tryptophan. D genes are given only for firm matches. Clone size is stated in some rows and not others, as once, few, many or a class when expanded.

size,D,J,V,DNA,CDR3
many,-,TRBJ2-1,TRBV11-2,TGTGCCAGCAGCTTGCGCCGGAGCTCCTACAATGAGCAGTTCTTC,CASSLRRSSYNEQFF
many,-,TRBJ1-2,TRBV7-3,TGTGCCAGCAGCTTAACTCCTTCCACGAATGGGTATGGCTACACCTTC,CASSLTPSTNGYGYTF
many,-,TRBJ1-3,TRBV30,TGTGCCTGGAACTCTGGAAACACCATATATTTT,CAWNSGNTIYF
many,-,TRBJ2-7,TRBV20-1,TGCAGTGCTAGCCCTCGCTACGAGCAGTACTTC,CSASPRYEQYF
many,-,TRBJ1-1,TRBV6-6,TGTGCCAGCAGTTACTCGAATACAGGCCTCACTGAAGCTTTCTTT,CASSYSNTGLTEAFF
many,-,TRBJ2-3,TRBV7-3,TGTGCCAGCAGCTTAAGGGGCAGTTCCACAGATACGCAGTATTTT,CASSLRGSSTDTQYF
many,-,TRBJ2-3,TRBV5-5,TGTGCCAGCAGCTTGGGAGGGAGAGATACGCAGTATTTT,CASSLGGRDTQYF
many,-,TRBJ1-2,TRBV2,TGTGCCAGCCGTCGGCCGGCGACAACCCTTTTCGACTATGGCTACACCTTC,CASRRPATTLFDYGYTF
many,-,TRBJ2-7,TRBV4-1,TGCGTCAGCAGCCAAGAGGAGGGCAGTTTTGGGTACGAGCAGTACTTC,CVSSQEEGSFGYEQYF
many,-,TRBJ1-3,TRBV10-2,TGCGCCAGCAGTGAAAACTCGGCTGGAAACACCATATATTTT,CASSENSAGNTIYF
few,TRBD1,TRBJ2-6,TRBV12-3/TRBV12-4,TGTGCCAGCAGTCTACAGGGGATGGGGGCCAACGTCCTGACTTTC,CASSLQGMGANVLTF
many,-,TRBJ2-7,TRBV6-5,TGTGCCAGCAGCTACGGACCGGACTTCCTCTACGAGCAGTACTTC,CASSYGPDFLYEQYF
few,TRBD2,TRBJ2-1,TRBV7-2,TGTGCCAGCAGCCTAGCGGGGGGGCAGGGGAATGAGCAGTTCTTC,CASSLAGGQGNEQFF
many,TRBD2,TRBJ2-1,TRBV20-1,TGCAGTGCTAGACTGACGAGCGGGGGGGCTTACAATGAGCAGTTCTTC,CSARLTSGGAYNEQFF
many,TRBD1,TRBJ2-2,TRBV12-5,TGTGCTAGTGGTTTGGTACGATCGGTGGGGGACAGGATCGAAGGAGGGAACACCGGGGAGCTGTTTTTT,CASGLVRSVGDRIEGGNTGELFF
many,-,TRBJ2-3,TRBV10-3,TGTGCCATCAGTAAAGGGGCGCAGGTCCCAGATACGCAGTATTTT,CAISKGAQVPDTQYF
many,-,TRBJ2-3,TRBV5-6,TGTGCCAGCAGCTTGTCAGATACGCAGTATTTT,CASSLSDTQYF
few,TRBD1,TRBJ2-1,TRBV4-1,TGCGCCAGCAGCCAAGAAGGGGACAGGGACAATGAGCAGTTCTTC,CASSQEGDRDNEQFF
many,-,TRBJ2-2,TRBV6-4,TGTGCCAGCAGTGACCAGGGCAATATCCCCGGGGAGCTGTTTTTT,CASSDQGNIPGELFF
many,TRBD2,TRBJ2-7,TRBV20-1,TGCAGTGCATCGATAGCGGGGGGGAGCTACGAGCAGTACTTC,CSASIAGGSYEQYF
-,-,TRBJ2-5,TRBV5-1,TGCGCCAGCAGCCCTGACAGGAACTACCAAGAGACCCAGTACTTC,CASSPDRNYQETQYF
many,-,TRBJ2-2,TRBV2,TGTGCCAGCAGCCTGATTGAGGGCCCCGGGGAGCTGTTTTTT,CASSLIEGPGELFF
-,-,TRBJ1-5,TRBV7-2,TGTGCCAGCAGCTTAGTAGATCAGCCCCAGCATTTT,CASSLVDQPQHF
many,-,TRBJ2-7,TRBV20-1,TGCAGTGCTAGGCTAATCCGGGACTTAGCCCACGAGCAGTACTTC,CSARLIRDLAHEQYF
many,-,TRBJ1-1,TRBV12-3/TRBV12-4,TGTGCCAGCAGTTCCGGCCCCCTTGAAGCTTTCTTT,CASSSGPLEAFF
-,-,TRBJ1-1,TRBV11-3,TGTGCCAGCAGCCCCGGGACAACTATGAACACTGAAGCTTTCTTT,CASSPGTTMNTEAFF
-,TRBD1,TRBJ1-2,TRBV29-1,TGCAGCGTAGCGGGACAGGGGGCGCGTGGCTACACCTTC,CSVAGQGARGYTF
many,-,TRBJ2-7,TRBV5-1,TGCGCCAGCAGCCTTACCCTACAGGGCTCCTACGAGCAGTACTTC,CASSLTLQGSYEQYF
few,TRBD2,TRBJ2-2,TRBV7-2,TGTGCCAGCAGCTTAGAGGCTAGCGGGAACACCGGGGAGCTGTTTTTT,CASSLEASGNTGELFF
many,TRBD1,TRBJ1-1,TRBV7-2,TGTGCCAGCAGCTTTCAGGGACAGTACACTGAAGCTTTCTTT,CASSFQGQYTEAFF
many,TRBD1,TRBJ1-2,TRBV6-4,TGTGCCAGCGAACAGGGGAATGGCTACACCTTC,CASEQGNGYTF
many,TRBD1,TRBJ2-7,TRBV5-5,TGTGCCAGCAGCTGGGGGACAGACAGCTACGAGCAGTACTTC,CASSWGTDSYEQYF
-,-,TRBJ2-3,TRBV7-2,TGTGCCAGCAGCTTTTATGGACGGCCAGATACGCAGTATTTT,CASSFYGRPDTQYF
few,-,TRBJ2-1,TRBV5-8,TGTGCCAGCAGCTTGGGGACTTTTTACAACACCTACAATGAGCAGTTCTTC,CASSLGTFYNTYNEQFF
many,-,TRBJ2-5,TRBV28,TGTGCCAGCGGGGAATTTGGCGAGACCCAGTACTTC,CASGEFGETQYF
many,TRBD1,TRBJ2-1,TRBV20-1,TGCAGTGCCCGAGGCCGGGACAGGGTTGGGAATGAGCAGTTCTTC,CSARGRDRVGNEQFF
many,-,TRBJ1-1,TRBV5-5,TGTGCCAGCAGTCAAATACTCCAGAACACTGAAGCTTTCTTT,CASSQILQNTEAFF
many,-,TRBJ2-3,TRBV20-1,TGCAGTGCTGAGTACCCCCATAGAGGGGGCACAGATACGCAGTATTTT,CSAEYPHRGGTDTQYF
many,-,TRBJ2-1,TRBV5-6,TGTGCCAGCAGCTTTGGTGGGGGTTTGAATGAGCAGTTCTTC,CASSFGGGLNEQFF
few,-,TRBJ2-7,TRBV12-3/TRBV12-4,TGTGCCAGCAGTCCACGGGACTCACGCTACGAGCAGTACTTC,CASSPRDSRYEQYF